This T cell receptor (beta chain) was sequenced in a study of Ad26.COV2.S vaccination and SARS-CoV-2 variants. About the research overall: Participants got Ad26.COV2.S intramuscularly, once or twice 56 days apart.

Treatment described: 15 to 20 received Ad26.COV2.S at low or high dose, single or two shots; about 5 received placebo; per-sample allocation not given. Day 63 after the first injection of vaccine or placebo was the sampling time. Only in-frame clones appear in the TCRdb table, and some are missing; sequencing was by immunoSEQ multiplex PCR. The sample lists a few hundred thousand clones; about 90% were seen once. Germline V gene lookup returns CDR1 SGHDN and CDR2 FVKESK. V lost 4 bases and J lost 4; bases outside the gene matches: 5. CDR3 size: 15 residues. The chain combines TRBV14 with TRBJ1-2; 11 bases fit TRBD1. Sequenced here: peripheral blood, sampled in a trial of Ad26.COV2.S vaccine versus placebo. The TCR comes from a person aged 18-60 years who received the Ad26.COV2.S COVID-19 vaccine or a placebo. The CDR3 DNA reads as TGTGCCAGCAGCCCCCCCGGGACAGGGGGCTATGGCTACACCTTC. Its translation: CASSPPGTGGYGYTF.